The next 24 T cell receptor beta chains were all read from a single sample in a study of Graves' ophthalmopathy and Graves' hyperthyroidism. TCR beta CDR3 amplification used RNA transcripts. HTBI primers were employed in first-round RT-PCR, then a second-round multiplex PCR followed. MiXCR, applied by TCRdb to the multiplex PCR reads, yields one record per CDR3 protein. The data show fewer than 650,000 distinct CDR3 sequences, with about a fifth seen just once and approximately 7% held by the top ten. Sequenced material: peripheral blood. Receptors were obtained from a woman aged 18-35 years with stable Graves' hyperthyroidism. Some clones in this sample may be carry-over from other donors' samples.

J is TRBJ2-5 and V is TRBV20-1, with D unresolved. The V gene's germline CDR1 is DFQATT and CDR2 SNEGSKA (reference sequence). With 2 bases removed from V and 0 bases from J, the gap between germline ends came to 7 bases. There are 13 residues in the CDR3. For the CDR3, the DNA is TGCAGTGCTAGACCCGACTACCAAGAGACCCAGTACTTC. It specifies CSARPDYQETQYF.

The chain uses TRBV6-1 and TRBJ2-5; 9 bases are a match to TRBD2. Germline V gene sequence: CDR1 MNHNS, CDR2 SASEGT. The V segment lost 6 bases and the J segment 1 base; nucleotides outside the gene matches: 9. The CDR3 loop spans 16 amino acids. CDR3 sequence: CASSTGTSHFQETQYF. In DNA, the CDR3 is TGTGCCAGCAGCACCGGGACTAGCCACTTCCAAGAGACCCAGTACTTC.

This clonotype was observed many times. The CDR3 DNA reads as TGTGCCAGCAGTGTTTCAGGTGGGGGGGGCACTGAAGCTTTCTTT. Translation: CASSVSGGGGTEAFF. The chain employs TRBV2 and TRBJ1-1, with D perhaps matching TRBD1 (5 bases). This CDR3 has 15 amino acids. The germline V and J ends were trimmed by 4 bases and 4 bases, with 16 bases remaining between them. The germline CDR1 and CDR2 sequences are SNHLY and FYNNEI. Full variable domain (remainder filled in from reference TRBV2 and TRBJ1-1): EPEVTQTPSHQVTQMGQEVILRCVPISNHLYFYWYRQILGQKVEFLVSFYNNEISEKSEIFDDQFSVERPDGSNFTLKIRSTKLEDSAMYFCASSVSGGGGTEAFFGQGTRLTVV.

This clonotype occurred many times. V and J are TRBV7-9 and TRBJ2-7, with a weak D call TRBD1 (5 bases). Between the trimmed V and J ends, which lost 6 bases and 6 bases, there was a span of 15 bases. CDR1 and CDR2 from the germline V gene are SEHNR and FQNEAQ (reference sequence). CDR3 size: 13 residues. CDR3 in DNA: TGTGCCAGCAGTCAGGGTAGGGGCAGCGAGCAGTACTTC. Amino acids: CASSQGRGSEQYF.

This clonotype has a single count. The gene calls are TRBV7-3 and TRBJ1-1; D possibly corresponds to TRBD1 (5 bases). Germline loops: CDR1 SGHTA, CDR2 FQGTGA. The germline V and J ends were trimmed by 1 base and 5 bases, with 20 bases remaining between them. The CDR3 is 17 residues long. The CDR3 bases are TGTGCCAGCAGCTTAATGGCCCTAGGGGCCTCCGGGACTGAAGCTTTCTTT. Amino acids: CASSLMALGASGTEAFF.

This clonotype showed up many times. The chain is built from TRBV29-1 and TRBJ1-1, with D perhaps matching TRBD1 (6 bases). The CDR3 spans 12 residues. V was trimmed by 5 bases and J by 1 base, leaving 8 bases between them. The germline CDR1 and CDR2 sequences are SQVTM and ANQGSEA. In DNA, the CDR3 is TGCAGCGTTCCGACAGGGAACACTGAAGCTTTCTTT. Protein: CSVPTGNTEAFF.

At least ten counts were recorded for this clonotype. The chain joins TRBV28 to TRBJ2-7; D is undetermined. Per the germline V gene, CDR1 is MDHEN and CDR2 is SYDVKM. The CDR3 consists of 11 residues. Trimming shortened V by 5 bases and J by 3 bases, and 5 bases separated the two germline ends. The CDR3 reads CASSGVYEQYF. The CDR3 DNA reads as TGTGCCAGCAGTGGGGTCTACGAGCAGTACTTC.

This clonotype was seen only a few times. This chain connects TRBV12-3 or TRBV12-4 to TRBJ2-7; D may be TRBD1 (6 bases). CDR3 length equals 16 residues. Trimming left V 4 bases short and J 1 base short, with 17 bases between. CDR3 DNA sequence: TGTGCCAGCAGTTCCCCCGGGACAAGGGGTTCCTACGAGCAGTACTTC. This sequence encodes CASSSPGTRGSYEQYF.

This clonotype was detected ten times or more. The J gene is TRBJ2-7, the V gene TRBV6-2 or TRBV6-3, with D possibly being TRBD1 or TRBD2 (5 bases each). The CDR3 contains 19 residues. V shed 0 bases and J shed 1 base, with 22 bases lying between them. The V gene's germline CDR1 is MNHEY and CDR2 SVGEGT. Written as DNA, the CDR3 is TGTGCCAGCAGTTACTCCCTTCCATGGGGAATGGGACGTTCCTACGAGCAGTACTTC. Its protein product is CASSYSLPWGMGRSYEQYF.

This clonotype showed up many times. This rearrangement joins TRBV7-3 to TRBJ2-2; 10 bases are shared with TRBD2. The germline gives CDR1 SGHTA, CDR2 FQGTGA. The CDR3 contains 16 residues. V was pared by 4 bases and J by 6 bases, with 8 bases of the junction left unmatched. As DNA, the CDR3 is TGTGCCAGCAGCTCGCGACTAGCGGGTAACCCCGGGGAGCTGTTTTTT. Translated: CASSSRLAGNPGELFF.

This clonotype was seen at least ten times. The chain links TRBV25-1 to TRBJ1-2; 8 bases line up with TRBD1. CDR1 is MGHDK and CDR2 is SYGVNS in the germline V gene. This CDR3 comprises 17 residues. V lost 1 base, J lost 2 bases, and 9 bases stayed unmatched. Here the CDR3 reads CASSEWDRQHPNYGYTF. Here the CDR3 DNA reads TGTGCCAGCAGTGAATGGGACAGGCAACACCCGAACTATGGCTACACCTTC.

J is TRBJ2-5 and V is TRBV2, with TRBD2 identical over 8 bases. Germline trimming cut 3 bases from V and 4 bases from J; bases unmatched to any gene: 13. In germline, CDR1 is SNHLY, CDR2 FYNNEI. The CDR3 covers 17 residues. The CDR3 protein is CASSEQGLAGSRETQYF. The CDR3 DNA is TGTGCCAGCAGTGAGCAAGGGCTAGCGGGTAGCAGAGAGACCCAGTACTTC.

The chain uses TRBV4-3 and TRBJ2-7; D unclear. Trimming took off 0 bases at V and 3 bases at J, with 12 bases between the two ends. The CDR3 covers 15 residues. Germline V gene lookup returns CDR1 LGHNA and CDR2 YSLEER. CDR3 amino acids: CASSQDLQAYYEQYF. The CDR3 bases are TGCGCCAGCAGCCAAGATCTGCAGGCGTACTACGAGCAGTACTTC.

CDR3 in amino acids: CASSIDRYPGKGRTGELFF. For the CDR3, the DNA is TGTGCCAGTAGTATAGATCGGTACCCAGGGAAAGGACGGACCGGGGAGCTGTTTTTT. This rearrangement joins TRBV19 to TRBJ2-2, with D possibly matching TRBD1 (5 bases). The CDR3 length is 19 residues. V lost 0 bases and J lost 5, with 22 bases in between. The germline V gene encodes CDR1 LNHDA and CDR2 SQIVND (reference sequence).

This clonotype was detected ten times or more. The chain links TRBV12-3 or TRBV12-4 to TRBJ2-7, with D possibly matching TRBD1 (5 bases). Trimming took off 1 base at V and 3 bases at J, with 7 bases between the two ends. This CDR3 is built from 13 residues. CDR3 nucleotides: TGTGCCAGCAGTTTAGACAGGAGCTACGAGCAGTACTTC. It encodes CASSLDRSYEQYF.

In this sample, this clonotype turned up many times. This rearrangement joins TRBV20-1 to TRBJ1-5; the D gene is possibly TRBD1 (5 bases). This CDR3 spans 16 amino acids. V lost 5 bases and J 0 bases, leaving 17 bases between the germline ends. The germline gives CDR1 DFQATT, CDR2 SNEGSKA (reference sequence). CDR3 in amino acids: CSAHQPGLGSNQPQHF. Written as DNA, the CDR3 is TGCAGTGCTCACCAACCGGGACTGGGTAGCAATCAGCCCCAGCATTTT.

Ten or more counts support this clonotype. DNA for the CDR3: TGTGCCAGCAGCTTAGATCTTGAGACCCAGTACTTC. Protein: CASSLDLETQYF. The gene calls are TRBV11-2 and TRBJ2-5; D not resolved. This CDR3 contains 12 residues. The V end was cut by 0 bases, the J end by 5 bases, with 4 bases between. Germline CDR1 SGHAT, CDR2 FQNNGV.

This clonotype was recorded many times. The V call is TRBV29-1, the J call TRBJ2-5; D remains ambiguous. The germline V gene has CDR1 SQVTM and CDR2 ANQGSEA. The CDR3 contains 12 residues. V dropped 4 bases and J dropped 5 bases, with 11 bases sitting between them. The CDR3 spells CSVAQVGETQYF. The CDR3, as DNA: TGCAGCGTTGCCCAGGTCGGGGAGACCCAGTACTTC.

This clonotype was recorded many times. The chain joins TRBV6-5 to TRBJ1-5; 8 bases map to TRBD1. The J segment lost 2 bases and the V segment lost 5 bases, leaving 8 bases of the junction unmatched. This CDR3 spans 16 amino acids. The germline V gene has CDR1 MNHEY and CDR2 SVGAGI. The CDR3 DNA sequence: TGTGCCAGCAGTACTCTCCCGGGACAGGGCAATCAGCCCCAGCATTTT. This translates into CASSTLPGQGNQPQHF.

In this sample, this clonotype turned up many times. The chain couples TRBV2 to TRBJ1-2; TRBD1 matches 8 bases. With V trimmed by 4 bases and J by 2 bases, 9 bases remained unmatched. The CDR3 contains 16 residues. Germline lookup yields CDR1 SNHLY and CDR2 FYNNEI. CDR3 protein: CASSGGDRTPNYGYTF. CDR3 DNA sequence: TGTGCCAGCAGTGGAGGGGACAGGACACCAAACTATGGCTACACCTTC.

This clonotype was observed many times. This chain connects TRBV6-2 or TRBV6-3 to TRBJ2-7, with 7 bases lining up with TRBD2. Germline-derived CDR1 and CDR2 are MNHEY and SVGEGT. The ends lost 6 bases at V and 4 bases at J; junction bases unmatched: 9. This CDR3 is built from 14 residues. The CDR3 is CASSRPRGSYEQYF. The DNA of the CDR3 is TGTGCCAGCAGCCGTCCGCGGGGGTCGTACGAGCAGTACTTC.

This chain links TRBV30 with TRBJ2-7, with D perhaps TRBD1 (5 bases). The V end was cut by 0 bases, the J end by 8 bases, with 8 bases between. The germline V gene has CDR1 GTSNPN and CDR2 SVGIG (reference sequence). This CDR3 is built from 11 residues. CDR3 amino acids: CAWSVDRQQYF. The CDR3 nucleotides read TGTGCCTGGAGTGTTGACAGACAGCAGTACTTC.

This clonotype appeared a single time. The V gene is TRBV28, the J gene TRBJ2-5, with a weak D call TRBD2 (6 bases). With 2 bases removed from V and 4 bases from J, the gap between germline ends came to 14 bases. Looked up from germline, CDR1 is MDHEN and CDR2 is SYDVKM. The CDR3 is made up of 15 amino acids. CDR3 in amino acids: CASSLGGEEGETQYF. In nucleotides, the CDR3 is TGTGCCAGCAGTTTAGGCGGTGAGGAGGGAGAGACCCAGTACTTC.

This clonotype was detected many times. The chain couples TRBV12-3 or TRBV12-4 to TRBJ2-5; D is possibly TRBD2 (6 bases). V was shortened by 7 bases and J by 2 bases, with 14 bases between the two germline ends. The CDR3 totals 14 residues. For the CDR3, the DNA is TGTGCCAGCAATCCTGGGGGAGGACAAGAGACCCAGTACTTC. This sequence encodes CASNPGGGQETQYF.